The 8 T cell receptor beta chains in this list originate from one sample, sequenced in a study of cytomegalovirus exposure and HLA in healthy donors. It was with 60 Vbeta and 13 Jbeta primers that the PCR ran. Assay used: immunoSEQ multiplex PCR; TCRdb lists only in-frame clones, some missing. The table has about 140,000 clones, about three quarters seen once. Sequences were obtained from PBMCs. The receptors here all came from a male donor in good health and CMV-seropositive.

The chain has TRBV7-6 and TRBJ2-7; TRBD2 might be the D (5 bases). Germline V gene data show CDR1 as SGHVS and CDR2 as FNYEAQ. The V end lost 1 base, the J end lost 2 bases, and 9 bases lay between the germline ends. The CDR3 has 14 amino acids. The CDR3 DNA reads as TGTGCCAGCAGCTTAGATGAGGGCCCCTACGAGCAGTACTTC. Residues: CASSLDEGPYEQYF.

This clone was recorded a few times. The CDR3 region has the DNA TGTGCCAGCAGACCAACTAGCGGGGTCGACAATGAGCAGTTCTTC. Residues: CASRPTSGVDNEQFF. The V call is TRBV2, the J call TRBJ2-1; 10 positions agree with TRBD2. The V gene end was trimmed by 6 bases and the J gene end by 5 bases; junction bases not matched to a gene: 7. The CDR3 totals 15 residues. Germline CDR1 SNHLY, CDR2 FYNNEI.

The chain is built from TRBV9 and TRBJ1-1, with a tentative D call TRBD1 (6 bases). Germline lookup yields CDR1 SGDLS and CDR2 YYNGEE. The CDR3 loop spans 15 amino acids. Trimming shortened V by 4 bases and J by 2 bases, and 15 bases separated the two germline ends. The CDR3 DNA is TGTGCCAGCAGCCCAGAGGGGGGGCTCAACACTGAAGCTTTCTTT. This codes for CASSPEGGLNTEAFF.

This chain connects TRBV5-1 to TRBJ2-5, with D tentatively TRBD1 (6 bases). The germline gives CDR1 SGHRS, CDR2 YFSETQ. The CDR3 contains 14 residues. Trimming stripped 2 bases from V and 5 bases from J, with 13 bases between. In DNA form, the CDR3 reads TGCGCCAGCAGCTTCGGCAGGGGTGAGGAGACCCAGTACTTC. Protein: CASSFGRGEETQYF.

This clone has just a few counts. This chain connects TRBV7-3 to TRBJ1-4; 8 bases agree with TRBD1. Trimming cost V 6 bases and J 0 bases; bases outside gene matches: 12. The CDR3 extends over 18 amino acids. The germline V gene encodes CDR1 SGHTA and CDR2 FQGTGA. CDR3 sequence reads: CASSQTRDRPATNEKLFF. As DNA, the CDR3 is TGTGCCAGCAGTCAAACCCGGGACAGGCCTGCAACTAATGAAAAACTGTTTTTT.

This clone occurred a few times. The chain combines TRBV5-8 with TRBJ2-1; 11 positions agree with TRBD2. Germline CDR1 reads SGHTS; CDR2 reads YDEGEE. V trimming: 4 bases; J trimming: 8 bases; junction bases outside the gene matches: 8. CDR3 length equals 15 residues. CDR3 region: CASSTGTSGGDEQFF. Written as DNA, the CDR3 is TGTGCCAGCAGCACCGGGACTAGCGGAGGGGATGAGCAGTTCTTC.

The V gene is TRBV9, the J gene TRBJ2-2; TRBD2 aligns across 11 bases. Per germline, CDR1 SGDLS and CDR2 YYNGEE. The junction had 1 base not matched to a gene; V was cut back by 3 bases and J by 3 bases. The CDR3 runs 15 residues. The CDR3 DNA follows: TGTGCCAGCAGCGCGGGACTAGCGGACACCGGGGAGCTGTTTTTT. This gives the protein CASSAGLADTGELFF.

There are a few counts of this clone. This chain uses TRBV11-1 with TRBJ2-7, with D unclear. Between the trimmed V and J ends, which lost 5 bases and 3 bases, there was a span of 5 bases. This CDR3 contains 11 residues. The germline V gene encodes CDR1 SGHAT and CDR2 FQDESV (reference sequence). The CDR3 DNA is TGTGCCAGCAGCACGGGCTACGAGCAGTACTTC. It specifies CASSTGYEQYF.